The clone carrying this T cell receptor (beta chain) has at least ten counts. Time point described: longitudinal time-point 3. Volunteers from a blood bank in Maryland, USA, made up the healthy controls. PBMCs numbering 2 million and stored at -80 C yielded the unsorted libraries. The data originate from a study of neurological immune-mediated disorders. The cDNA was synthesized by 5'RACE incorporating 10-nucleotide random UMIs. TCRdb recomputed calls from the 5' RACE reads with MiXCR, one row per CDR3 protein. The sample records about 45,000 distinct CDR3 sequences, approximately 15% being singletons. CDR1 SGHVS and CDR2 FQNEAQ come from the germline V gene. The V and J ends lost 6 bases and 8 bases, in that order; junction bases with no gene match: 9. CDR3 length: 14 amino acids.

The sample consisted of PBMCs. The receptor comes from a man aged 25 to 40 in good health. The rearrangement uses TRBV7-8 and TRBJ1-2; 10 nucleotides match TRBD1. The CDR3 DNA is TGTGCCAGCAGGCCTCGACAGGGGGCTGTAGGCTACACCTTC. Its protein product is CASRPRQGAVGYTF.